Below, 27 T cell receptor beta chains from the same sample are listed, as sequenced in a study of regulatory T cells in long-lasting Graves disease. Arm-PCR with iRepertoire HTBI primers amplified the CDR3 regions for these TCR beta libraries. From the multiplex PCR reads, TCRdb called clonotypes with MiXCR, one entry per CDR3 protein. The sample holds 300,000 or so distinct CDR3 sequences, 15% to 20% seen once. The time point is: persistent/refractory GD, antithyroid drugs over 5 years with positive TRAb. The TCR library was prepared using RNA isolated from PBMCs. This specimen was peripheral blood mononuclear cells (PBMCs), taken when the disease was refractory, from a patient treated with antithyroid drugs. These receptors all stem from a female donor with Graves disease.

The chain is built from TRBV28 and TRBJ2-1; 10 nucleotides line up with TRBD1. The trim removed 7 bases at V and 0 bases at J, leaving 12 bases unmatched. The CDR3 consists of 18 residues. Germline V CDR1 and CDR2: MDHEN, SYDVKM. The CDR3 DNA reads TGTGCCAGCATCACCCCCCTTGGGGACAGGGGCTCCTACAATGAGCAGTTCTTC. Its protein is CASITPLGDRGSYNEQFF.

This clonotype was seen a handful of times. The chain is built from TRBV5-1 and TRBJ1-5; 9 positions agree with TRBD1. The CDR3 sequence is 16 residues long. Germline V CDR1 and CDR2: SGHRS, YFSETQ. The V segment lost 0 bases and the J segment 4 bases; nucleotides outside the gene matches: 5. CDR3 protein: CASSLAPTGGNQPQHF. The CDR3 nucleotides are TGCGCCAGCAGCTTGGCCCCGACAGGGGGAAATCAGCCCCAGCATTTT.

This clonotype was seen at least ten times. The chain links TRBV7-2 to TRBJ1-2, with D tentatively TRBD1 (6 bases). Trimming took off 2 bases at V and 0 bases at J, with 10 bases between the two ends. The CDR3 sequence is 15 residues long. Germline V gives CDR1 SGHTA, CDR2 FQGNSA. The CDR3 here is CASSLQGTSNYGYTF. CDR3 DNA sequence: TGTGCCAGCAGCTTACAGGGGACCTCTAACTATGGCTACACCTTC.

V is TRBV29-1 and J is TRBJ1-6; the match to TRBD1 covers 7 bases. The CDR3 sequence is 14 residues long. Germline V gives CDR1 SQVTM, CDR2 ANQGSEA. V lost 6 bases to trimming and J lost 11 bases; unmatched junction nucleotides: 13. The CDR3 DNA is TGCAGCGTCCCCGACGGACAGGACGGTACACCCCTCCACTTT. The encoded protein is CSVPDGQDGTPLHF.

This clonotype was detected many times. The chain combines TRBV7-2 with TRBJ1-2, with 7 bases identical to TRBD1. V was pared by 5 bases and J by 6 bases, with 9 bases of the junction left unmatched. From germline, CDR1 is SGHTA and CDR2 FQGNSA. The CDR3 contains 14 residues. CDR3 protein: CASSLTGVVDGYTF. The CDR3 DNA reads TGTGCCAGCAGCCTAACAGGGGTAGTGGATGGCTACACCTTC.

This clonotype showed up many times. The rearrangement joins TRBV6-1 to TRBJ2-2; perhaps TRBD2 as D (6 bases). The V gene's germline CDR1 is MNHNS and CDR2 SASEGT. The CDR3 has 18 residues. Trimming removed 2 bases at V and 5 bases at J, with 21 bases between. The CDR3 bases are TGTGCCAGCAGTGAATTTAACTCGGCGGGAAGCTGGACCGGGGAGCTGTTTTTT. Amino acid sequence: CASSEFNSAGSWTGELFF.

The sample holds many counts of this clonotype. The chain combines TRBV6-1 with TRBJ1-1, with a tentative D call TRBD1 (6 bases). The CDR3 extends over 14 amino acids. The germline CDR1 and CDR2 sequences are MNHNS and SASEGT. V shed 5 bases and J shed 1 base, with 11 bases lying between them. CDR3 sequence: CASSLRQENTEAFF. The CDR3 DNA is TGTGCCAGCAGTCTACGACAGGAGAACACTGAAGCTTTCTTT.

This clonotype was counted many times. This chain connects TRBV10-3 to TRBJ1-2, with 7 bases matching TRBD1. The CDR3 has 13 amino acids. The V gene's germline CDR1 is ENHRY and CDR2 SYGVKD. Trimming removed 7 bases from V and 8 bases from J; junction bases left unmatched: 10. The CDR3 spells CAINQGQNFGYTF. The CDR3 coding sequence is TGTGCCATCAATCAGGGACAGAACTTCGGCTACACCTTC.

This chain uses TRBV2 with TRBJ2-1; no clear D. CDR3 length equals 14 residues. V lost 10 bases, J lost 0 bases, and 13 bases lay in between. CDR1 and CDR2 from the germline V gene are SNHLY and FYNNEI. CDR3 sequence reads: CATQAVSSYNEQFF. The CDR3 DNA follows: TGTGCCACTCAGGCCGTGAGCTCCTACAATGAGCAGTTCTTC.

The table lists this clonotype with many counts. The V call is TRBV12-3 or TRBV12-4, the J call TRBJ2-7, with D uncertain. Trimming removed 5 bases at V and 2 bases at J, with 16 bases between. This CDR3 is 15 amino acids long. The CDR3 spells CASSLRKGKAYEQYF. The CDR3 bases are TGTGCCAGCAGTCTCAGAAAAGGGAAGGCCTACGAGCAGTACTTC.

The chain has TRBV6-4 and TRBJ1-2, with TRBD1 as a possible D gene (6 bases). The V end lost 0 bases, the J end lost 8 bases, and 19 bases lay between the germline ends. Germline values: CDR1 MRHNA, CDR2 SNTAGT. This CDR3 has 16 amino acids. The CDR3 DNA is TGTGCCAGCAGTGACTCCAGGGGACCCTTGGCACGGGGCTACACCTTC. It codes for CASSDSRGPLARGYTF.

The sample holds a few counts of this clonotype. CDR3 protein: CASRPSATNEKLFF. DNA for the CDR3: TGTGCCAGCAGACCTAGTGCAACTAATGAAAAACTGTTTTTT. The V call is TRBV6-1, the J call TRBJ1-4; D call uncertain. Germline V lookup: CDR1 MNHNS, CDR2 SASEGT. The CDR3 has 14 amino acids. The V end was cut by 6 bases, the J end by 0 bases, with 8 bases between.

The J gene is TRBJ2-1, the V gene TRBV15; D unclear. The CDR3 sequence is 14 residues long. Germline CDR1 reads LNHNV; CDR2 reads YYDKDF (reference sequence). The ends were cut back, 0 bases at V and 1 base at J, with 4 bases in the middle. CDR3 sequence: CATSRDRSYNEQFF. The CDR3, as DNA: TGTGCCACCAGCAGAGATAGGTCCTACAATGAGCAGTTCTTC.

This chain joins TRBV12-3 or TRBV12-4 and TRBJ1-3; 7 bases match TRBD1. The CDR3 totals 18 residues. The J segment lost 0 bases and the V segment lost 8 bases, leaving 16 bases of the junction unmatched. The CDR3 here is CASRGQGRQGSSGNTIYF. The CDR3 DNA is TGTGCCAGCCGGGGGCAGGGCCGACAGGGCTCCTCTGGAAACACCATATATTTT.

This clonotype was counted at least ten times. The chain joins TRBV20-1 to TRBJ1-1, with TRBD1 as a possible D gene (5 bases). Deletions cut 3 bases from V and 1 base from J, with 12 bases between. Germline CDR1 DFQATT, CDR2 SNEGSKA (reference sequence). The CDR3 has 14 amino acids. The DNA of the CDR3 is TGCAGTGCTAGCGCAGGGCTCGCGAACACTGAAGCTTTCTTT. This encodes CSASAGLANTEAFF.

In its sample, this clonotype was seen a few times. The rearrangement uses TRBV20-1 and TRBJ1-5, with a weak D call TRBD1 (5 bases). The V end was cut by 4 bases, the J end by 7 bases, with 11 bases between. CDR3 size: 12 residues. Germline CDR1 DFQATT, CDR2 SNEGSKA (reference sequence). CDR3 in DNA: TGCAGTGCTACAGGGAGAGGGCAGCCCCAGCATTTT. Protein: CSATGRGQPQHF.

This clonotype was counted a few times. The chain combines TRBV19 with TRBJ1-5; TRBD1 matches 7 bases. Germline V gives CDR1 LNHDA, CDR2 SQIVND (reference sequence). Unmatched junction bases numbered 6, after V lost 7 bases and J lost 0 bases. The CDR3 has 15 residues. CDR3: CASTWDSYSNQPQHF. CDR3 nucleotide sequence: TGTGCCAGTACTTGGGACAGTTATAGCAATCAGCCCCAGCATTTT.

This clonotype appeared many times. The chain links TRBV2 to TRBJ2-2, with 9 nucleotides matching TRBD1. V was pared by 4 bases and J by 5 bases, with 2 bases of the junction left unmatched. Per the germline V gene, CDR1 is SNHLY and CDR2 is FYNNEI. The CDR3 runs 14 residues. The CDR3: CASSGDRVTGELFF. CDR3 coding DNA: TGTGCCAGCAGTGGGGACAGGGTGACCGGGGAGCTGTTTTTT.

This clonotype showed up just a few times. The rearrangement uses TRBV20-1 and TRBJ2-5; 11 bases line up with TRBD2. Germline CDR1 and CDR2: DFQATT and SNEGSKA (reference sequence). CDR3 size: 15 residues. V dropped 1 base and J dropped 5; count of bases not matched to a gene: 6. The CDR3 DNA sequence: TGCAGTGCTAGAGCGGCTAGCGGGGGGAGGGAGACCCAGTACTTC. The encoded protein is CSARAASGGRETQYF.

For this clonotype: Being one base from a much bigger clone, this may be a read error. V gene TRBV6-1 combines with J gene TRBJ1-2, with D maybe TRBD1 (5 bases). V gave up 10 bases and J gave up 2 bases, with 17 bases separating them. Germline CDR1 is MNHNS and CDR2 is SASEGT. There are 14 residues in the CDR3. The CDR3 is CANRLRGHNYGYTF. DNA for the CDR3: TGTGCCAACAGACTCCGAGGACACAACTATGGCTACACCTTC.

This clonotype was found a few times. This sequence joins TRBV20-1 and TRBJ1-5; D ambiguous. CDR1 is DFQATT and CDR2 is SNEGSKA in the germline V gene (reference sequence). CDR3 length: 13 amino acids. The germline V and J ends were trimmed by 1 base and 3 bases, with 7 bases remaining between them. CDR3 sequence: CSARGTANQPQHF. The CDR3 bases are TGCAGTGCTAGAGGTACGGCCAATCAGCCCCAGCATTTT.

The chain is built from TRBV9 and TRBJ1-4; weak D call: TRBD1 (5 bases). V lost 2 bases and J lost 8, with 16 bases in between. Germline V gene lookup returns CDR1 SGDLS and CDR2 YYNGEE. The CDR3 runs 15 residues. The CDR3 sequence: CASSVSGGEGEKLFF. The CDR3 DNA sequence: TGTGCCAGCAGCGTCTCCGGGGGGGAAGGGGAAAAACTGTTTTTT.

This clonotype was detected a few times. V and J are TRBV7-9 and TRBJ2-7; D may match TRBD1 or TRBD2 (5 bases each). There are 15 residues in the CDR3. V was clipped by 4 bases and J by 3 bases, with 16 bases between them. Per the germline V gene, CDR1 is SEHNR and CDR2 is FQNEAQ (reference sequence). The CDR3, as DNA: TGTGCCAGCAGCTCAGGGACGGGGAGTTTCTACGAGCAGTACTTC. Translating it yields CASSSGTGSFYEQYF.

About this clonotype itself: With a much larger clone just one base away, this may be a read error. It is likely a read error, because the conserved phenylalanine at the end of the CDR3 is missing. The chain couples TRBV7-2 to TRBJ1-1; 8 bases are shared with TRBD1. V lost 2 bases to trimming and J lost 4 bases; unmatched junction nucleotides: 6. Germline V gene sequence: CDR1 SGHTA, CDR2 FQGNSA. The CDR3 has 15 amino acids. CDR3 nucleotides: TGTGCCAGCAGCTTATACGTTACAGGGGGCACTGAAGCTTTCCTT. This gives the protein CASSLYVTGGTEAFL.

V is TRBV27 and J is TRBJ1-2; 9 positions match TRBD1. The CDR3 covers 16 residues. V gave up 4 bases and J gave up 8 bases; unmatched junction bases: 14. Germline assignment: CDR1 MNHEY and CDR2 SMNVEV (reference sequence). CDR3 loop: CASSSYSLDRGEGYTF. The CDR3 DNA is TGTGCCAGCAGTTCCTACTCCCTTGACAGGGGGGAGGGCTACACCTTC.

J is TRBJ2-7 and V is TRBV15; D is possibly TRBD1 (6 bases). Germline-derived CDR1 and CDR2 are LNHNV and YYDKDF (reference sequence). This CDR3 contains 13 residues. Trimming left V 5 bases short and J 5 bases short, with 13 bases between. The CDR3 coding sequence is TGTGCCACCAGCCCGGACAGTCTCGACGAGCAGTACTTC. Translation gives CATSPDSLDEQYF.

V gene TRBV27 combines with J gene TRBJ1-3, with D possibly matching TRBD1 (6 bases). Germline loops: CDR1 MNHEY, CDR2 SMNVEV (reference sequence). V was clipped by 5 bases and J by 3 bases, with 14 bases between them. This CDR3 is 15 amino acids long. Here the CDR3 reads CASSPSRGYGNTIYF. In DNA, the CDR3 is TGTGCCAGCAGTCCCAGCAGGGGTTATGGAAACACCATATATTTT.